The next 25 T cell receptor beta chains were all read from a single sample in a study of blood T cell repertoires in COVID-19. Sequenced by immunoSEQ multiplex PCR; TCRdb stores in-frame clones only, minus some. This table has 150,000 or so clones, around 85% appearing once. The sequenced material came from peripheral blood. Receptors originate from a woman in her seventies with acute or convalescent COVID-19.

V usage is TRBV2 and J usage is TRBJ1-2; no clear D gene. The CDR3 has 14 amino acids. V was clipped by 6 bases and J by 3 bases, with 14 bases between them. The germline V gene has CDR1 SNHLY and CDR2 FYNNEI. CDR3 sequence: CASRRRGIDYGYTF. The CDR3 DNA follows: TGTGCCAGCAGAAGACGGGGTATCGACTATGGCTACACCTTC.

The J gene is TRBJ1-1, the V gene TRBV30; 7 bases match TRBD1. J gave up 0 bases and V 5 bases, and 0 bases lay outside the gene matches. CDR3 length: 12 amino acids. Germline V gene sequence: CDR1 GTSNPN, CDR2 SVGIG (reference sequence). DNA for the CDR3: TGTGCCTGGGACAGGGTGAACACTGAAGCTTTCTTT. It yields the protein CAWDRVNTEAFF.

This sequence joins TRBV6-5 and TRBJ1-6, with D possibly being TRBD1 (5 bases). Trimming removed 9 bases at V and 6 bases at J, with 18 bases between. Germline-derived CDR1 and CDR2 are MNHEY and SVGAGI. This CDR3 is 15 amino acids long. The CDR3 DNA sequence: TGTGCCAGTATGACGGGGGAGGTCGGTAATTCACCCCTCCACTTT. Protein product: CASMTGEVGNSPLHF.

The CDR3 is CSVEDRGAPHYGYTF. CDR3 DNA sequence: TGCAGCGTTGAGGACAGGGGTGCCCCCCACTATGGCTACACCTTC. V usage is TRBV29-1 and J usage is TRBJ1-2; 9 nucleotides line up with TRBD1. V dropped 3 bases and J dropped 3; count of bases not matched to a gene: 8. This CDR3 is 15 amino acids long. Germline lookup yields CDR1 SQVTM and CDR2 ANQGSEA.

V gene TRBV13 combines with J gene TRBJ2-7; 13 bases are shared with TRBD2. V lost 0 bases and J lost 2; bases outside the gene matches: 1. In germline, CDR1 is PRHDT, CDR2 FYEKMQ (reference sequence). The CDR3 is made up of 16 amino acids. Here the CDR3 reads CASSLGTSGGTYEQYF. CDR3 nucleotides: TGTGCCAGCAGCTTAGGGACTAGCGGGGGGACCTACGAGCAGTACTTC. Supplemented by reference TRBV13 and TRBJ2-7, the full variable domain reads AAGVIQSPRHLIKEKRETATLKCYPIPRHDTVYWYQQGPGQDPQFLISFYEKMQSDKGSIPDRFSAQQFSDYHSELNMSSLELGDSALYFCASSLGTSGGTYEQYFGPGTRLTVT.

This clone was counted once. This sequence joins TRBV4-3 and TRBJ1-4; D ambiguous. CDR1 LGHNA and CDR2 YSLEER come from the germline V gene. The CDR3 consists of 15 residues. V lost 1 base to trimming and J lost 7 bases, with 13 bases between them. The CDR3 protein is CASSQGWEYGEKLFF. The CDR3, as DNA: TGCGCCAGCAGCCAAGGATGGGAGTATGGTGAAAAACTGTTTTTT.

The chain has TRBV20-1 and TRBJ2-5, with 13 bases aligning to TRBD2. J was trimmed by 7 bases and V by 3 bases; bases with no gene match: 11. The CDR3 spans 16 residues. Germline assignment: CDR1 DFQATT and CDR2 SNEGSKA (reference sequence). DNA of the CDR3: TGCAGTGCTAGTGACACTAGCGGGGGGGCCGGTCGGACCCAGTACTTC. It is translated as CSASDTSGGAGRTQYF.

The CDR3 sequence is CASSRSGSRKNIQYF. CDR3 nucleotide sequence: TGTGCCAGCAGCCGCTCCGGGTCCCGTAAAAACATTCAGTACTTC. The chain employs TRBV14 and TRBJ2-4; D not resolved. Trimming pared 4 bases from V and 4 bases from J, leaving 14 bases between. Germline V gene data show CDR1 as SGHDN and CDR2 as FVKESK. CDR3 length: 15 amino acids.

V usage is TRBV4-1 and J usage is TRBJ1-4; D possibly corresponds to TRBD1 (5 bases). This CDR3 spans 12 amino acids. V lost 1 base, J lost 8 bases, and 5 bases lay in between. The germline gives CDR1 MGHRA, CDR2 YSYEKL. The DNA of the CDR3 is TGCGCCAGCAGCCAAGGGGGCGAAAAACTGTTTTTT. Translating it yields CASSQGGEKLFF.

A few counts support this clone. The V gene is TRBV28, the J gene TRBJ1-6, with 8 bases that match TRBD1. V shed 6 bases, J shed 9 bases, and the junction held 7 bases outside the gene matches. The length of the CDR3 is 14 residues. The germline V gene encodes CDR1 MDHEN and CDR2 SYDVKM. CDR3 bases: TGTGCCAGCAGATCGGACAGGGTCCTTTCACCCCTCCACTTT. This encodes CASRSDRVLSPLHF.

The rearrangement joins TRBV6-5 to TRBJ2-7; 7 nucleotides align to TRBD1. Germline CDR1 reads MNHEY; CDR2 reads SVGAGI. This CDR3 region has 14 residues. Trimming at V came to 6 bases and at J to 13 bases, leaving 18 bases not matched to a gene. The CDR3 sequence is CASSPGQTIKPPYV. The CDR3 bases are TGTGCCAGCAGCCCGGGACAGACAATAAAACCTCCATACGTC.

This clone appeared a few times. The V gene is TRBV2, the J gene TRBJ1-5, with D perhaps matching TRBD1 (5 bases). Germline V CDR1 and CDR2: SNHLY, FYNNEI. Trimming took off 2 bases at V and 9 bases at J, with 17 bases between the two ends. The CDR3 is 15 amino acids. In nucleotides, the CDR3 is TGTGCCAGCAGTGAAAGGGAGGGGTCCCCTCGGCCCCAGCATTTT. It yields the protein CASSEREGSPRPQHF.

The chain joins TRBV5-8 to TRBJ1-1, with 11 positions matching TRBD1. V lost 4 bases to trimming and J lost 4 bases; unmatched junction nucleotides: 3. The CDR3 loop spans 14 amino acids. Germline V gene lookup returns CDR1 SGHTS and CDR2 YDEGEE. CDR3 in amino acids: CASSPGTGGTEAFF. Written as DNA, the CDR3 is TGTGCCAGCAGCCCCGGGACAGGGGGCACTGAAGCTTTCTTT.

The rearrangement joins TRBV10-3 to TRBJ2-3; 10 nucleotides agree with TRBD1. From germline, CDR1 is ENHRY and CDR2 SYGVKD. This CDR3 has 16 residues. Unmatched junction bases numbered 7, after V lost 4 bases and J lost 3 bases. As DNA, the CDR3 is TGTGCCATCAGTGCCGACAGGGGGCTTGGGACAGATACGCAGTATTTT. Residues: CAISADRGLGTDTQYF.

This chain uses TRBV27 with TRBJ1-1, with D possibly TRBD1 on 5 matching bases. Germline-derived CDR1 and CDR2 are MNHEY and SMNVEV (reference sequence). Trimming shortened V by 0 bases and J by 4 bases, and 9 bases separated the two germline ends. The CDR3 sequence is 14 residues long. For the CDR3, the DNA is TGTGCCAGCAGTTTATCCGGGGGAGGCACTGAAGCTTTCTTT. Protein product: CASSLSGGGTEAFF.

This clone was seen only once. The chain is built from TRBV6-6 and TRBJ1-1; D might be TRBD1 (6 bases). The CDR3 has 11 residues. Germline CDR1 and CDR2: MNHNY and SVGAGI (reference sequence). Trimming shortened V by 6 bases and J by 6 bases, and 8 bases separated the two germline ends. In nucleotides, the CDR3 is TGTGCCAGCAGCTGGGGGCCTGAAGCTTTCTTT. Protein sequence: CASSWGPEAFF.

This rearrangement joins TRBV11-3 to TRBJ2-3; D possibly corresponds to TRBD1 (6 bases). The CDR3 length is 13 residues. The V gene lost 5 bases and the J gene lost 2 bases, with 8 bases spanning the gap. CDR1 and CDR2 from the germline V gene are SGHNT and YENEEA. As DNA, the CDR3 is TGTGCCAGCAGCGGACAGCTCACAGATACGCAGTATTTT. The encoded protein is CASSGQLTDTQYF.

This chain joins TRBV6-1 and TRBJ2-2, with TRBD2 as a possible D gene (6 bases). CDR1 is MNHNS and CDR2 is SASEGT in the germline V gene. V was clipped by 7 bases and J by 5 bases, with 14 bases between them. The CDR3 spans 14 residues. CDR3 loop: CASTWEVGTGELFF. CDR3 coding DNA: TGTGCCAGCACCTGGGAGGTAGGGACCGGGGAGCTGTTTTTT.

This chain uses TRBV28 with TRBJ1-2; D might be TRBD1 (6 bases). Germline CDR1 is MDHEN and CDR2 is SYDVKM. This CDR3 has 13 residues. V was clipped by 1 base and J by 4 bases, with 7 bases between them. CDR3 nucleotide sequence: TGTGCCAGCAGTTTATCAGGGGTCTATGGCTACACCTTC. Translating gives CASSLSGVYGYTF.

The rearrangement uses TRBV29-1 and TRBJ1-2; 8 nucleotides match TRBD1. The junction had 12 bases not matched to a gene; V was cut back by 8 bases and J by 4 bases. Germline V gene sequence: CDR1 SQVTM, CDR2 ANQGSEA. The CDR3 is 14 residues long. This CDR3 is CSLQHRTGSYGYTF. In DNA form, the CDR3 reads TGCAGCCTACAACATCGGACAGGGAGCTATGGCTACACCTTC.

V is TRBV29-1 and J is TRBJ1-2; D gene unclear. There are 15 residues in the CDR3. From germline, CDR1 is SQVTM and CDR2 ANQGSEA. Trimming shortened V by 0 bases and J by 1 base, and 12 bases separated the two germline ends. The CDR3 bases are TGCAGCGTTGAAGAGCTCCGAGGGAGTAACTATGGCTACACCTTC. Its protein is CSVEELRGSNYGYTF.

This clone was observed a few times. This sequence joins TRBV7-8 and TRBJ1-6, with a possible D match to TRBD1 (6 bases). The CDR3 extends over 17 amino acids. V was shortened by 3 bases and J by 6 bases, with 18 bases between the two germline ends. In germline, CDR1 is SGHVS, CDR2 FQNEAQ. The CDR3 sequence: CASSLPPPRDINSPLHF. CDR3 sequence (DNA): TGTGCCAGCAGCTTGCCGCCCCCCCGGGACATTAATTCACCCCTCCACTTT. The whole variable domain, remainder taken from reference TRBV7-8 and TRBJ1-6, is GAGVSQSPRYKVAKRGQDVALRCDPISGHVSLFWYQQALGQGPEFLTYFQNEAQLDKSGLPSDRFFAERPEGSVSTLKIQRTQQEDSAVYLCASSLPPPRDINSPLHFGNGTRLTVT.

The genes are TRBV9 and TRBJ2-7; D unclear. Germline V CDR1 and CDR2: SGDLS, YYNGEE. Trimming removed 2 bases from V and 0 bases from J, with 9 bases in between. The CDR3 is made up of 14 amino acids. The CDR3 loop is CASSVLDTSYEQYF. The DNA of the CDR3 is TGTGCCAGCAGCGTCCTAGATACCTCCTACGAGCAGTACTTC.

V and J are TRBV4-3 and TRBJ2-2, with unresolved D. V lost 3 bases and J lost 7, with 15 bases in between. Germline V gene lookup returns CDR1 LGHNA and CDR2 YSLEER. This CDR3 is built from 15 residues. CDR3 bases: TGCGCCAGCAGCCATATAGAGAACCCCGACGGGGAGCTGTTTTTT. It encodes CASSHIENPDGELFF.

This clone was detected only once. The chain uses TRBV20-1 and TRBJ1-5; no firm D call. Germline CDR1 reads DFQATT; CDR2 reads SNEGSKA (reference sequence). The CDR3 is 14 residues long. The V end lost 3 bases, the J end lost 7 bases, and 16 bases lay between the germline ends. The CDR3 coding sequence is TGCAGTGCTAGTACGGGAGGGAATTCGCAGCCCCAGCATTTT. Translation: CSASTGGNSQPQHF.